The source of this T cell receptor (beta chain) is a study of blood T cell repertoires in COVID-19. Across the study: There were acute and convalescent COVID-19 samples, and they came from the United States, Italy and Spain. PBMCs, B-cell-depleted T cells, or T cells provided the cDNA or gDNA that made up the material.

This clone was observed a single time. Authors' processing steps: Cell counts per sample came from amplifying reference gene primers. TCRdb's copy holds only in-frame clones and misses some; the assay was immunoSEQ multiplex PCR. That table gives V, J and clone size, and the DNA gave D and trimming. Of fewer than 150,000 clones listed, about 84% are singletons. Between the trimmed V and J ends, which lost 0 bases and 7 bases, there was a span of 10 bases. CDR1 and CDR2 from the germline V gene are LGHNA and YSLEER. CDR3 length: 13 amino acids. The TCR comes from a human donor in a cohort sampled during active COVID-19. The sample was peripheral blood. V and J are TRBV4-3 and TRBJ2-7, with D tentatively TRBD1 (5 bases). The CDR3 sequence is CASSQEGAQEQYF. CDR3 nucleotides: TGCGCCAGCAGCCAAGAAGGGGCGCAAGAGCAGTACTTC.